The next 17 T cell receptor beta chains were all read from a single sample in a study of blood T cell repertoires in COVID-19. Generated by immunoSEQ multiplex PCR, the TCRdb table keeps only in-frame clones and is missing some. The data contain fewer than 300,000 clones, more than 80% of them singletons. Material for sequencing was PBMCs or T cells enriched from blood (not recorded which). These receptors were collected from a woman younger than 45 who had recovered from COVID-19.

This clone was picked up one time. The chain is built from TRBV6-5 and TRBJ2-5, with 10 positions matching TRBD2. The germline CDR1 and CDR2 sequences are MNHEY and SVGAGI. The CDR3 consists of 14 residues. The junction had 7 bases not matched to a gene; V was cut back by 7 bases and J by 5 bases. The CDR3 region has the DNA TGTGCCAGCAAAGGACTAGCGGACTTTGAGACCCAGTACTTC. Translation: CASKGLADFETQYF.

This clone was detected once. The chain combines TRBV9 with TRBJ2-1; no firm D call. Trimming cost V 2 bases and J 8 bases, with 8 bases left between them. Germline CDR1 SGDLS, CDR2 YYNGEE. CDR3 length: 12 amino acids. CDR3 sequence: CASSVDGDEQFF. DNA for the CDR3: TGTGCCAGCAGCGTCGATGGAGATGAGCAGTTCTTC.

The chain couples TRBV18 to TRBJ2-1, with 11 positions matching TRBD1. J was trimmed by 3 bases and V by 3 bases; bases with no gene match: 4. The CDR3 sequence is 16 residues long. Per germline, CDR1 KGHSH and CDR2 LQKENI. CDR3 sequence: CASSPGTGGSYNEQFF. For the CDR3, the DNA is TGTGCCAGCTCACCCGGGACAGGGGGGAGCTACAATGAGCAGTTCTTC.

V usage is TRBV4-1 and J usage is TRBJ1-4; 10 nucleotides align to TRBD1. Germline lookup yields CDR1 MGHRA and CDR2 YSYEKL. This CDR3 is 15 amino acids long. Unmatched junction bases numbered 1, after V lost 0 bases and J lost 6 bases. Written as DNA, the CDR3 is TGCGCCAGCAGCCAAGAGGGGACAGGGGATGAAAAACTGTTTTTT. Amino acid sequence: CASSQEGTGDEKLFF.

The V call is TRBV19, the J call TRBJ2-5; 7 nucleotides align to TRBD1. CDR1 and CDR2 from the germline V gene are LNHDA and SQIVND (reference sequence). The CDR3 loop spans 13 amino acids. V was clipped by 3 bases and J by 4 bases; unmatched bases: 2. The CDR3 region is CASSIDRVETQYF. The CDR3, as DNA: TGTGCCAGTAGTATCGACAGGGTAGAGACCCAGTACTTC.

This clone showed up just a few times. The chain links TRBV28 to TRBJ1-2, with D unresolved. Trimming left V 2 bases short and J 8 bases short, with 15 bases between. CDR1 and CDR2 (germline): MDHEN, SYDVKM. The CDR3 runs to 14 residues. The CDR3 nucleotides are TGTGCCAGCAGTTTAGACCAGGCAGGCAGGGGCTACACCTTC. Amino acids: CASSLDQAGRGYTF.

The rearrangement uses TRBV5-4 and TRBJ2-4, with 10 bases fitting TRBD1. The CDR3 loop spans 18 amino acids. Germline-derived CDR1 and CDR2 are SGHNT and YYREEE (reference sequence). The ends lost 4 bases at V and 3 bases at J; junction bases unmatched: 13. The CDR3 sequence: CASSTYRDRGVGKNIQYF. The CDR3 DNA follows: TGTGCCAGCAGCACATACCGGGACAGGGGAGTGGGCAAAAACATTCAGTACTTC.

The CDR3 sequence is CATSAGSGYTF. As DNA, the CDR3 is TGTGCCACGTCTGCGGGAAGTGGCTACACCTTC. The chain employs TRBV6-4 and TRBJ1-2; D is unresolved. Trimming removed 10 bases at V and 7 bases at J, with 13 bases between. This CDR3 spans 11 amino acids. Germline CDR1 reads MRHNA; CDR2 reads SNTAGT.

The chain employs TRBV7-2 and TRBJ2-5; 10 bases fit TRBD1. Germline V gene lookup returns CDR1 SGHTA and CDR2 FQGNSA. The CDR3 is 17 amino acids. The V gene end was trimmed by 4 bases and the J gene end by 5 bases; junction bases not matched to a gene: 13. The chain's CDR3 is CASSSLGQGRSRETQYF. The CDR3 DNA reads TGTGCCAGCAGCTCCCTGGGACAGGGGCGATCGAGGGAGACCCAGTACTTC.

This chain connects TRBV7-9 to TRBJ1-2; 12 bases map to TRBD1. The germline V gene has CDR1 SEHNR and CDR2 FQNEAQ (reference sequence). Trimming took 4 bases from V and 3 from J; bases not matched to a gene: 12. The CDR3 consists of 18 residues. The chain's CDR3 is CASSSVKVGTGGDYGYTF. CDR3 bases: TGTGCCAGCAGCTCGGTAAAGGTCGGGACAGGGGGCGACTATGGCTACACCTTC.

This chain connects TRBV11-2 to TRBJ1-2; D ambiguous. The CDR3 is 14 amino acids. Germline V gene sequence: CDR1 SGHAT, CDR2 FQNNGV. Trimming cost V 5 bases and J 3 bases, with 13 bases left between them. The CDR3 sequence is CASSLLGGDYGYTF. DNA for the CDR3: TGTGCCAGCAGCCTTTTAGGAGGCGACTATGGCTACACCTTC.

The V and J genes are TRBV6-2 or TRBV6-3 and TRBJ1-5; no definite D call. This CDR3 comprises 15 residues. Trimming pared 2 bases from V and 4 bases from J, leaving 12 bases between. CDR1 is MNHEY and CDR2 is SVGEGT in the germline V gene. The CDR3 DNA sequence: TGTGCCAGCAGTTACCCGAGGGTGGCGAATCAGCCCCAGCATTTT. Translation gives CASSYPRVANQPQHF.

The count of this clone is one. The gene calls are TRBV19 and TRBJ1-5; 9 bases agree with TRBD1. J lost 5 bases, V lost 4 bases, and 6 bases had no gene match. This CDR3 region has 15 residues. Germline V lookup: CDR1 LNHDA, CDR2 SQIVND (reference sequence). The CDR3 loop is CASSTGTGIDQPQHF. CDR3 coding DNA: TGTGCCAGTAGTACCGGGACAGGGATTGATCAGCCCCAGCATTTT.

The chain is built from TRBV4-2 and TRBJ2-1; 9 positions agree with TRBD2. CDR1 is LGHNA, CDR2 YNFKEQ, per germline. The CDR3 contains 16 residues. The V and J ends lost 0 bases and 7 bases, in that order; junction bases with no gene match: 7. The CDR3 region has the DNA TGTGCCAGCAGCCAAGATGCGGGAGGGCCGGGGAATGAGCAGTTCTTC. Protein sequence: CASSQDAGGPGNEQFF.

The chain joins TRBV11-2 to TRBJ1-6, with 7 bases identical to TRBD1. V lost 5 bases and J lost 6; bases outside the gene matches: 10. Per germline, CDR1 SGHAT and CDR2 FQNNGV. The CDR3 consists of 16 residues. As DNA, the CDR3 is TGTGCCAGCAGCCCGATAGCAGGGGGAAGTAATTCACCCCTCCACTTT. Protein: CASSPIAGGSNSPLHF.

To note about this clone: This CDR3 is also generated by other DNA sequences in the sample. The CDR3 region is CASSVGTSGVQETQYF. In nucleotides, the CDR3 is TGTGCCAGCAGCGTGGGGACTAGCGGGGTTCAAGAGACCCAGTACTTC. This chain uses TRBV9 with TRBJ2-5; 13 nucleotides align to TRBD2. The V gene's germline CDR1 is SGDLS and CDR2 YYNGEE. This CDR3 region has 16 residues. Unmatched junction bases numbered 3, after V lost 2 bases and J lost 2 bases.

The chain couples TRBV11-3 to TRBJ2-7; 8 positions match TRBD1. In germline, CDR1 is SGHNT, CDR2 YENEEA. Germline trimming cut 5 bases from V and 2 bases from J; bases unmatched to any gene: 2. The CDR3 totals 13 residues. The CDR3 DNA sequence: TGTGCCAGCAGCCGGGGACAGGCCTACGAGCAGTACTTC. This gives the protein CASSRGQAYEQYF. The full variable domain, completed using reference TRBV11-3 and TRBJ2-7, is EAGVVQSPRYKIIEKKQPVAFWCNPISGHNTLYWYLQNLGQGPELLIRYENEEAVDDSQLPKDRFSAERLKGVDSTLKIQPAELGDSAVYLCASSRGQAYEQYFGPGTRLTVT.